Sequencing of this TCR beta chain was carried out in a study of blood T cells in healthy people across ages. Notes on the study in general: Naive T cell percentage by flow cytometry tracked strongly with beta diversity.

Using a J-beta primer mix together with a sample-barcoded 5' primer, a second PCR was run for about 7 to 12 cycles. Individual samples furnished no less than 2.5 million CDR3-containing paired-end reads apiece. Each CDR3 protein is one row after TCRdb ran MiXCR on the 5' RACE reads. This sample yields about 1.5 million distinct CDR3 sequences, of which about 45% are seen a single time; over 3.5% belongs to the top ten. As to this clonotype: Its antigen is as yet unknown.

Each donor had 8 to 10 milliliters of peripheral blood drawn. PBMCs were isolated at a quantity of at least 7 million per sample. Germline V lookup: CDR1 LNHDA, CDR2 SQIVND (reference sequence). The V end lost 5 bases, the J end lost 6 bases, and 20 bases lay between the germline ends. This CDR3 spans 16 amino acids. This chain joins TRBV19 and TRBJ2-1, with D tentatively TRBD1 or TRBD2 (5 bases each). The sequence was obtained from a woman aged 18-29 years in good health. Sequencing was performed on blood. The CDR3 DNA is TGTGCCAGTAGTGTACTACTCTCCGGGACGATCAATGAGCAGTTCTTC. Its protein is CASSVLLSGTINEQFF.